The T cell receptor (beta chain) described here comes from a study of CD4+ T cells in melanoma. Repertoires were generated with immunoSEQ multiplex PCR, while TCRdb's copy carries only in-frame clones and drops some. Here the sample spans 10,000 to 12,000 clones, around 65% being singletons. This clone was recorded a few times. Its antigen is currently unknown. Broader study findings: CD8+ T cell, macrophage and B cell function reportedly correlated with neoantigen-specific CD4+ T cells. In melanoma, neoantigen-specific CD4+ T cells reportedly differed in differentiation state.

In germline, CDR1 is MNHEY, CDR2 SMNVEV (reference sequence). This CDR3 is 15 amino acids long. Trimming removed 3 bases at V and 17 bases at J, with 23 bases between. Sequenced input: cells from a culture (not recorded whether cultured in vitro). The sequence was collected from a human donor with melanoma. The rearrangement joins TRBV27 to TRBJ1-6; D is unclear. CDR3 nucleotide sequence: TGTGCCAGCAGTTTGGTTTCTCCTTCGCTCACTAGGGTCCACTTT. As protein: CASSLVSPSLTRVHF.